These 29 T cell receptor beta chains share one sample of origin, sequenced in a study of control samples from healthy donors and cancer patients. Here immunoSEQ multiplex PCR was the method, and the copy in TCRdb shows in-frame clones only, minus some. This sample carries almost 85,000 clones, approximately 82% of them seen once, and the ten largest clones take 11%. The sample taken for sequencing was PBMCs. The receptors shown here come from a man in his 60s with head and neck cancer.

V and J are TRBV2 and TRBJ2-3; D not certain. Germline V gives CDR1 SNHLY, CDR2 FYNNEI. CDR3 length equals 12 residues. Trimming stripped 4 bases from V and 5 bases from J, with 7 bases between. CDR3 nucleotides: TGTGCCAGCAGTGCATCTGGAGATACGCAGTATTTT. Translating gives CASSASGDTQYF.

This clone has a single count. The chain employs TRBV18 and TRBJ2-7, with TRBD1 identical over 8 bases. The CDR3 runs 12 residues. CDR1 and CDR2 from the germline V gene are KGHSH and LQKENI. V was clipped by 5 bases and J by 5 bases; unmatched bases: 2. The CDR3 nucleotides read TGTGCCAGCTCAATGGACAGGGACGAGCAGTACTTC. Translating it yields CASSMDRDEQYF.

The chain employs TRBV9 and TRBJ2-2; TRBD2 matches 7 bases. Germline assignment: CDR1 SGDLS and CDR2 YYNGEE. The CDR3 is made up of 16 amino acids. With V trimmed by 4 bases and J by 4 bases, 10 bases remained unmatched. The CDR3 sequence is CASSPMGGTSTGELFF. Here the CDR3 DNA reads TGTGCCAGCAGCCCTATGGGGGGGACCTCCACCGGGGAGCTGTTTTTT.

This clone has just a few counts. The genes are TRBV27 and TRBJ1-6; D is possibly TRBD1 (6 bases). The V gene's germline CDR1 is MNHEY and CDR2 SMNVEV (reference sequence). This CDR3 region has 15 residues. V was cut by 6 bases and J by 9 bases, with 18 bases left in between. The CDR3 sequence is CASRFWGATGSPLHF. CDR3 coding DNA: TGTGCCAGCAGGTTTTGGGGGGCAACAGGTTCACCCCTCCACTTT.

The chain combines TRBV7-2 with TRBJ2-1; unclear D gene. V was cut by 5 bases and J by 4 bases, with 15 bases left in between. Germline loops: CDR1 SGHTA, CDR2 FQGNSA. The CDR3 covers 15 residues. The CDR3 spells CASSPQVGVYNEQFF. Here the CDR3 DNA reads TGTGCCAGCAGCCCCCAGGTGGGCGTATACAATGAGCAGTTCTTC.

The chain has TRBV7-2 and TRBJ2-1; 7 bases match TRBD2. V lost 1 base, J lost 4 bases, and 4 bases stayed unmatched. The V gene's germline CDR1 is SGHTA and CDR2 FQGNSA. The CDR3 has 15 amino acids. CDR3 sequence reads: CASSLVGTTYNEQFF. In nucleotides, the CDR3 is TGTGCCAGCAGCTTAGTAGGGACTACGTACAATGAGCAGTTCTTC.

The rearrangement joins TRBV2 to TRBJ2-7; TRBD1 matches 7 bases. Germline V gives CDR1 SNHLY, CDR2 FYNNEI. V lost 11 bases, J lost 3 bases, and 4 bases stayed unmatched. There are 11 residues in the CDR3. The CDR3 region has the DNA TGTGCCGTTTCAGGGGGCTACGAGCAGTACTTC. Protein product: CAVSGGYEQYF. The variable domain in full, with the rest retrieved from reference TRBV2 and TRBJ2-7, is EPEVTQTPSHQVTQMGQEVILRCVPISNHLYFYWYRQILGQKVEFLVSFYNNEISEKSEIFDDQFSVERPDGSNFTLKIRSTKLEDSAMYFCAVSGGYEQYFGPGTRLTVT.

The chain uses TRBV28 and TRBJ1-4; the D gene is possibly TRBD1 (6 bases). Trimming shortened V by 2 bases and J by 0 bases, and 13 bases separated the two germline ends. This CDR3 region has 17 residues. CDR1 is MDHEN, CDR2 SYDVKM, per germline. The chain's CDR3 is CASSLGGAGSTNEKLFF. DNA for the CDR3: TGTGCCAGCAGTTTAGGGGGGGCTGGATCAACTAATGAAAAACTGTTTTTT.

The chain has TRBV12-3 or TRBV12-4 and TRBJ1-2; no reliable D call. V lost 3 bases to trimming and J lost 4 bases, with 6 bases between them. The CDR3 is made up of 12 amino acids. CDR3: CASSFSGYGYTF. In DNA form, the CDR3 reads TGTGCCAGCAGTTTTTCAGGCTATGGCTACACCTTC.

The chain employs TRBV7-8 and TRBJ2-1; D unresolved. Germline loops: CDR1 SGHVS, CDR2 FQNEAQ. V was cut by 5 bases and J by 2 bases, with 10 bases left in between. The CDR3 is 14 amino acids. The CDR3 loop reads CASSPIAAYNEQFF. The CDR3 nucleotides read TGTGCCAGCAGCCCAATCGCAGCCTACAATGAGCAGTTCTTC.

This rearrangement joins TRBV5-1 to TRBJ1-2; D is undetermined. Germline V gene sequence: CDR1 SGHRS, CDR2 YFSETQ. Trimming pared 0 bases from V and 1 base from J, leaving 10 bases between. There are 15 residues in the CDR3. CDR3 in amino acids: CASSLAGVLNYGYTF. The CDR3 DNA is TGCGCCAGCAGCTTGGCCGGGGTGCTTAACTATGGCTACACCTTC.

The CDR3 here is CASRRGTGGADTQYF. For the CDR3, the DNA is TGCGCCAGCAGACGGGGGACAGGGGGAGCAGATACGCAGTATTTT. The J gene is TRBJ2-3, the V gene TRBV5-1; 11 bases align to TRBD1. The length of the CDR3 is 15 residues. CDR1 SGHRS and CDR2 YFSETQ come from the germline V gene. V shed 5 bases and J 4 bases; nucleotides not matched to a gene: 6.

DNA of the CDR3: TGTGCCAGCAGCTTCCCGAGCTCCAAGAACACTGAAGCTTTCTTT. Translation gives CASSFPSSKNTEAFF. V is TRBV7-9 and J is TRBJ1-1, with unresolved D. The CDR3 has 15 amino acids. The V end was cut by 3 bases, the J end by 1 base, with 12 bases between. The germline CDR1 and CDR2 sequences are SEHNR and FQNEAQ (reference sequence).

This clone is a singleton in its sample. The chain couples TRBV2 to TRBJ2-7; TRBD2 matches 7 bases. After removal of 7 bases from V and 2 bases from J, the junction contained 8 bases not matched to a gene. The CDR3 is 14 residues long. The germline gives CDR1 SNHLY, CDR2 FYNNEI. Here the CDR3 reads CASNQASGPYEQYF. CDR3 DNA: TGTGCCAGCAATCAGGCTAGCGGACCCTACGAGCAGTACTTC.

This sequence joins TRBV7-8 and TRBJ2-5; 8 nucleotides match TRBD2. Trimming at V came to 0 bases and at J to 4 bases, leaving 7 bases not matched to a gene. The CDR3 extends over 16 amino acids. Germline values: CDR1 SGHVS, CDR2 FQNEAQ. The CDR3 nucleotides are TGTGCCAGCAGCTTAGCCAGCGGGAGATTCGGAGAGACCCAGTACTTC. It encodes CASSLASGRFGETQYF.

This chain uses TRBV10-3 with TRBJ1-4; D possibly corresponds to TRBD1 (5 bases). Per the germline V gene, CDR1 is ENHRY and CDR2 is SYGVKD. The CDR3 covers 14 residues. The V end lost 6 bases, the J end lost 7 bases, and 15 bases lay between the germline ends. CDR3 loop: CAIRGGVRGEKLFF. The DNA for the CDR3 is TGTGCCATCAGGGGAGGGGTCCGAGGTGAAAAACTGTTTTTT.

This CDR3 reads CASSIVTGVANGYTF. The CDR3 DNA is TGTGCCAGTAGTATAGTAACGGGTGTGGCGAATGGCTACACCTTC. The rearrangement joins TRBV19 to TRBJ1-2, with unresolved D. Germline CDR1 and CDR2: LNHDA and SQIVND (reference sequence). The germline V and J ends were trimmed by 1 base and 6 bases, with 15 bases remaining between them. CDR3 size: 15 residues.

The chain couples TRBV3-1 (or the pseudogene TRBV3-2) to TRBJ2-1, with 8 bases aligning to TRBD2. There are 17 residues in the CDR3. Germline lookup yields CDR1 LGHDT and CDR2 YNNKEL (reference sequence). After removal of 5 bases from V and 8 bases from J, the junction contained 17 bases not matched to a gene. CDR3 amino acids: CASSSRPVGGRIDEQFF. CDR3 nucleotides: TGTGCCAGCAGCTCCCGGCCGGTGGGCGGGAGGATTGATGAGCAGTTCTTC.

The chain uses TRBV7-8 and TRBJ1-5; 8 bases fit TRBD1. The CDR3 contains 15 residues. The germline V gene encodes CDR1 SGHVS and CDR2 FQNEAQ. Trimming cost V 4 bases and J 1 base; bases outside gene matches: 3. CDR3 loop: CASSSDRASNQPQHF. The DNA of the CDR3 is TGTGCCAGCAGCTCGGACAGGGCAAGCAATCAGCCCCAGCATTTT.

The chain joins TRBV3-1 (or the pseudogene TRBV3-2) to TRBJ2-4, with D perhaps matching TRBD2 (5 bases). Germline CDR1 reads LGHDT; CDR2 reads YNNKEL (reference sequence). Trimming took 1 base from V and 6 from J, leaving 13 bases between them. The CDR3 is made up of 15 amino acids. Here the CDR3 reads CASSQVGGGLNIQYF. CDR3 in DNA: TGTGCCAGCAGCCAAGTCGGAGGCGGGCTAAACATTCAGTACTTC.

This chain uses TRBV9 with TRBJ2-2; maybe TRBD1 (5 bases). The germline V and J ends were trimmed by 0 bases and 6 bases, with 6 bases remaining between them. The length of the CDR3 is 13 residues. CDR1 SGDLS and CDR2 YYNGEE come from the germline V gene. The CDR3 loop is CASSVAGSGELFF. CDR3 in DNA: TGTGCCAGCAGCGTAGCAGGGTCCGGGGAGCTGTTTTTT.

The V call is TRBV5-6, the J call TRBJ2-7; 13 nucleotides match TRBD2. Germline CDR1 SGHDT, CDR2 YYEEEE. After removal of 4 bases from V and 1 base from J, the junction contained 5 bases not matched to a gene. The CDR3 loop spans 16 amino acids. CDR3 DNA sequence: TGTGCCAGCAGCCCGGGACTAGCGGGAAGGTCCTACGAGCAGTACTTC. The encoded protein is CASSPGLAGRSYEQYF.

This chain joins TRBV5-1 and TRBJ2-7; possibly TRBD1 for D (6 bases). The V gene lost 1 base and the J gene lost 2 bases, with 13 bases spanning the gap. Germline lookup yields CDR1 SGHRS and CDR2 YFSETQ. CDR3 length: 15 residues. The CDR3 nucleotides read TGCGCCAGCAGCTTGTATCTAGGGGGAACCTACGAGCAGTACTTC. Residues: CASSLYLGGTYEQYF. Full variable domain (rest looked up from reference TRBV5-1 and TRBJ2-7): KAGVTQTPRYLIKTRGQQVTLSCSPISGHRSVSWYQQTPGQGLQFLFEYFSETQRNKGNFPGRFSGRQFSNSRSEMNVSTLELGDSALYLCASSLYLGGTYEQYFGPGTRLTVT.

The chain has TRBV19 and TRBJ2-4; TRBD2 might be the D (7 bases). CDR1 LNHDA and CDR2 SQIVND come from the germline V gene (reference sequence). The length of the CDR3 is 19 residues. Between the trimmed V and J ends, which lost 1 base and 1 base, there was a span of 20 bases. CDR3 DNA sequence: TGTGCCAGTAGTATAGCTCGGGGGCGCGGGGGAGTCGCCAAAAACATTCAGTACTTC. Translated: CASSIARGRGGVAKNIQYF.

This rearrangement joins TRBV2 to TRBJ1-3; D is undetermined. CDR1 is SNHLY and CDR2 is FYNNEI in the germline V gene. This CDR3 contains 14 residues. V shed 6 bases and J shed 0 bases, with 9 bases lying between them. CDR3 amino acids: CASRLTVSGNTIYF. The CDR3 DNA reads TGTGCCAGCAGGCTCACGGTCTCTGGAAACACCATATATTTT.

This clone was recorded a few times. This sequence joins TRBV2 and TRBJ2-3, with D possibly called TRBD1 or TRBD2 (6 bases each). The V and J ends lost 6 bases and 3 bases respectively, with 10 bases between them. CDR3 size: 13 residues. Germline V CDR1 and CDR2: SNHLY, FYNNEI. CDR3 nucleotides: TGTGCCAGCAGGGGGGGCTGGACAGATACGCAGTATTTT. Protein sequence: CASRGGWTDTQYF.

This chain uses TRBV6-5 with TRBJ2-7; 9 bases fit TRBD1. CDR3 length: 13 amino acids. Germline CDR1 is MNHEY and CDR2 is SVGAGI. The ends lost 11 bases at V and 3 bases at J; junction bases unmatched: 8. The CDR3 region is CAGRTGEHYEQYF. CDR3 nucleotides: TGTGCCGGCCGGACAGGGGAGCACTACGAGCAGTACTTC.

The CDR3 sequence is CASSLRQGNQPQHF. The CDR3 region has the DNA TGTGCCAGCAGTTTACGCCAAGGCAATCAGCCCCAGCATTTT. This sequence joins TRBV27 and TRBJ1-5; no clear D gene. The CDR3 runs 14 residues. Germline assignment: CDR1 MNHEY and CDR2 SMNVEV (reference sequence). Trimming cost V 2 bases and J 2 bases, with 7 bases left between them.

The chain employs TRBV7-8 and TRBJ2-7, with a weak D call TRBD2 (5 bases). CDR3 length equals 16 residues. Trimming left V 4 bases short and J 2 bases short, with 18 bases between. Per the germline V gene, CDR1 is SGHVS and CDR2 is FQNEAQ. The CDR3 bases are TGTGCCAGCAGCTCCCGGGCGGAGGCACTAACCTACGAGCAGTACTTC. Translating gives CASSSRAEALTYEQYF. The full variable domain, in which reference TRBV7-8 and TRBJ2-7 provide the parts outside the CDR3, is GAGVSQSPRYKVAKRGQDVALRCDPISGHVSLFWYQQALGQGPEFLTYFQNEAQLDKSGLPSDRFFAERPEGSVSTLKIQRTQQEDSAVYLCASSSRAEALTYEQYFGPGTRLTVT.